These 6 T cell receptor beta chains came from one sample sequenced in a study of OX40 agonist ivuxolimab in advanced cancers. Here immunoSEQ multiplex PCR was the method, and the copy in TCRdb shows in-frame clones only, minus some. The sample lists roughly 86,000 clones; roughly nine tenths were seen once. The sample consisted of CD4+ or CD8+ T cells sorted from blood, taken in a trial of the OX40 agonist ivuxolimab. All receptors derive from an adult with an advanced solid tumor such as melanoma, head and neck, liver or kidney cancer.

V and J are TRBV7-2 and TRBJ2-5, with D unclear. V lost 5 bases, J lost 4 bases, and 14 bases lay in between. The CDR3 length is 14 residues. Germline V lookup: CDR1 SGHTA, CDR2 FQGNSA. The CDR3 bases are TGTGCCAGCAGCCTGACTCCCTCGGGAGAGACCCAGTACTTC. Protein: CASSLTPSGETQYF. Filled out from reference TRBV7-2 and TRBJ2-5, the complete variable domain reads GAGVSQSPSNKVTEKGKDVELRCDPISGHTALYWYRQSLGQGLEFLIYFQGNSAPDKSGLPSDRFSAERTGGSVSTLTIQRTQQEDSAVYLCASSLTPSGETQYFGPGTRLLVL.

The chain links TRBV5-1 to TRBJ2-1; possibly TRBD2 for D (7 bases). Germline V CDR1 and CDR2: SGHRS, YFSETQ. V was trimmed by 6 bases and J by 3 bases, leaving 13 bases between them. The CDR3 contains 14 residues. The CDR3 nucleotides are TGCGCCAGCAAGGGGGGGAGTGTCTACAATGAGCAGTTCTTC. Its protein product is CASKGGSVYNEQFF.

The genes are TRBV28 and TRBJ1-3; no reliable D call. The CDR3 runs to 13 residues. Deletions cut 6 bases from V and 10 bases from J, with 16 bases between. Germline loops: CDR1 MDHEN, CDR2 SYDVKM. This CDR3 reads CASSPDQDDTIYF. CDR3 nucleotide sequence: TGTGCCAGCAGCCCCGATCAGGATGATACCATATATTTT.

DNA of the CDR3: TGCAGCGCCAAGACAGGGGGCCCCTACGAGCAGTACTTC. Its protein product is CSAKTGGPYEQYF. This chain connects TRBV29-1 to TRBJ2-7, with 10 bases identical to TRBD1. CDR1 and CDR2 (germline): SQVTM, ANQGSEA. The length of the CDR3 is 13 residues. Trimming at V came to 7 bases and at J to 2 bases, leaving 5 bases not matched to a gene.

The J gene is TRBJ2-5, the V gene TRBV15, with D possibly TRBD1 on 5 matching bases. The germline CDR1 and CDR2 sequences are LNHNV and YYDKDF (reference sequence). The CDR3 sequence is 14 residues long. Trimming left V 0 bases short and J 1 base short, with 6 bases between. CDR3: CATSREGVQETQYF. The CDR3 coding sequence is TGTGCCACCAGCAGAGAAGGGGTCCAAGAGACCCAGTACTTC. The full variable domain, its missing parts supplied by reference TRBV15 and TRBJ2-5, is DAMVIQNPRYQVTQFGKPVTLSCSQTLNHNVMYWYQQKSSQAPKLLFHYYDKDFNNEADTPDNFQSRRPNTSFCFLDIRSPGLGDTAMYLCATSREGVQETQYFGPGTRLLVL.

The chain couples TRBV10-3 to TRBJ1-2; D is uncertain. V lost 2 bases and J lost 8, with 12 bases in between. Germline V CDR1 and CDR2: ENHRY, SYGVKD. This CDR3 region has 13 residues. The CDR3 loop reads CAISEISARGYTF. CDR3 DNA sequence: TGTGCCATCAGTGAGATTTCAGCTCGGGGCTACACCTTC.